In its sample, the clone carrying this TCR beta chain was seen once. Antigen: not known. This entry is derived from a study of shared clonotypes between healthy human individuals. Study details: Each donor had three CD4 naive, three CD4 memory, two CD8 naive and one CD8 memory plate. Whole-study results and caveats: Large depth notwithstanding, sorted-subset sequencing proved incomplete by rarefaction.

Researchers divided each subset's genomic DNA evenly across several immunoSEQ plates. Generated by immunoSEQ multiplex PCR, the TCRdb table keeps only in-frame clones and is missing some. Among about 2 million clones listed, about 95% were seen once. Cells designated naive CD8 were CD45RO-negative and were positively selected for CCR7, with terminally differentiated effector memory CD45RA+ cells excluded. Trimming left V 4 bases short and J 5 bases short, with 3 bases between. In germline, CDR1 is SGHDT, CDR2 YYEEEE. The length of the CDR3 is 11 residues. The chain uses TRBV5-6 and TRBJ1-4; D not certain. The sample was naive CD8+ T cells sorted from blood. This clonotype originated in a man younger than 30 in good health. CDR3: CASSVNEKLFF. CDR3 sequence (DNA): TGTGCCAGCAGCGTCAATGAAAAACTGTTTTTT.